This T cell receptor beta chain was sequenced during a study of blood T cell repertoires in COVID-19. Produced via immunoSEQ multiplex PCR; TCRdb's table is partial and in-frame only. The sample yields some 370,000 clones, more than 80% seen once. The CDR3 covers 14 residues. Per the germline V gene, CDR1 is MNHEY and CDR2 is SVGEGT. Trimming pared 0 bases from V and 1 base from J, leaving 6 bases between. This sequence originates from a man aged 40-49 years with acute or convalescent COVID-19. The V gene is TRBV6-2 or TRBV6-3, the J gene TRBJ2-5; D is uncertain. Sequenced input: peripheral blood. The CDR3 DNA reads TGTGCCAGCAGTTACTCGCGCACCCAAGAGACCCAGTACTTC. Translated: CASSYSRTQETQYF.